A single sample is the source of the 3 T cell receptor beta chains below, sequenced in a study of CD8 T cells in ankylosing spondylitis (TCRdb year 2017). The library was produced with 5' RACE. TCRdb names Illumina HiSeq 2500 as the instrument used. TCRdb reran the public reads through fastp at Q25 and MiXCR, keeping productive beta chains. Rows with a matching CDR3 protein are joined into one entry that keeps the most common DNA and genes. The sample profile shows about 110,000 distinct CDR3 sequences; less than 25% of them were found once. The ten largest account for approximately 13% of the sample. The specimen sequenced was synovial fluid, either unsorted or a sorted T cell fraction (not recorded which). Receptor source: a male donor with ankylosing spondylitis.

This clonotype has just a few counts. The chain's CDR3 is CASRSTSGSLRTGELFF. CDR3 DNA: TGTGCCAGCAGGTCCACTAGCGGGAGCTTGAGAACCGGGGAGCTGTTTTTT. The chain links TRBV12-3 or TRBV12-4 to TRBJ2-2; TRBD2 matches at 11 bases. The CDR3 is 17 amino acids. V lost 6 bases to trimming and J lost 5 bases; unmatched junction nucleotides: 11.

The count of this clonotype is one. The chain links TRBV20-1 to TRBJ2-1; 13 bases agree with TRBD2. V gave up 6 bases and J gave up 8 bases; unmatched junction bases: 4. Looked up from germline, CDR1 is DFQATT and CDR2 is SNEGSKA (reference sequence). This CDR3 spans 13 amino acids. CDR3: CSARTSGSDEQFF. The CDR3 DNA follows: TGCAGTGCACGGACTAGCGGGAGTGATGAGCAGTTCTTC.

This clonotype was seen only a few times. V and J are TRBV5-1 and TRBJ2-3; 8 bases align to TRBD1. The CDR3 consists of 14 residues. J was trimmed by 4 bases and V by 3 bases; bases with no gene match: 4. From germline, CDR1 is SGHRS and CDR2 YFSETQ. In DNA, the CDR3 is TGCGCCAGCAGCTGGGGGACAGGCTCAGATACGCAGTATTTT. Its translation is CASSWGTGSDTQYF. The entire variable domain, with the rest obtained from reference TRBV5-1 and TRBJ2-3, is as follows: KAGVTQTPRYLIKTRGQQVTLSCSPISGHRSVSWYQQTPGQGLQFLFEYFSETQRNKGNFPGRFSGRQFSNSRSEMNVSTLELGDSALYLCASSWGTGSDTQYFGPGTRLTVL.